This is a list of T cell receptor beta chains from one sample in a study of CD8 T cells in ankylosing spondylitis. TCRdb reanalysed the 5' RACE reads using MiXCR and keeps one entry per CDR3 protein. Of 300,000 to 400,000 distinct CDR3 sequences detected, approximately 22% appear once; the ten largest clones hold about an eighth. Sequencing was done on a sample of blood, either unsorted or a sorted T cell fraction (not recorded which). The receptors were sampled from a male donor with ankylosing spondylitis or in good health (not recorded which). Both conserved end residues are part of each CDR3.

V: TRBV29-1
J: TRBJ1-1
CDR3: CSVARQGSSTEAFF

V: TRBV27
J: TRBJ2-2
CDR3: CASTAGTSGTGELFF

V: TRBV20-1
J: TRBJ2-5
CDR3: CSAARGFDEETQYF

V: TRBV27
J: TRBJ2-7
CDR3: CASSLSGVYEQYF

V: TRBV12-3/TRBV12-4
J: TRBJ2-1
CDR3: CASISDVYNEQFF

V: TRBV12-3/TRBV12-4
J: TRBJ1-6
CDR3: CASSLVRAGNSPLHF

V: TRBV5-6
J: TRBJ1-1
CDR3: CASSVYRANTEAFF

V: TRBV4-1
J: TRBJ2-1
CDR3: CASSQRGAIYNEQFF

V: TRBV28
J: TRBJ2-2
CDR3: CASRGGRSAHGELFF

V: TRBV4-1
J: TRBJ2-7
CDR3: CASSNPGARYF

V: TRBV20-1
J: TRBJ2-1
CDR3: CSARDFDNEQFF

V: TRBV29-1
J: TRBJ2-3
CDR3: CSVRTLSTDTQYF

V: TRBV2
J: TRBJ2-5
CDR3: CASLGRQETQYF

V: TRBV18
J: TRBJ2-4
CDR3: CASSPPGTGGGNIQYF

V: TRBV6-1
J: TRBJ2-5
CDR3: CASSGPGLTKETQYF

V: TRBV15
J: TRBJ1-5
CDR3: CATSRTDSNQPQHF

V: TRBV5-1
J: TRBJ2-5
CDR3: CASSLSTGGQETQYF

V: TRBV6-1
J: TRBJ2-5
CDR3: CASFHGTGQETQYF

V: TRBV10-3
J: TRBJ2-3
CDR3: CAISEVLAATDTQYF

V: TRBV21-1
J: TRBJ2-7
CDR3: CASSKVADRGSYEQYF

V: TRBV7-9
J: TRBJ2-7
CDR3: CASSLDAPPEQYF

V: TRBV10-3
J: TRBJ2-7
CDR3: CAISESGTGRYEQYF

V: TRBV27
J: TRBJ2-1
CDR3: CASSLGRAGLNEQFF

V: TRBV2
J: TRBJ2-1
CDR3: CASSETDSYNEQFF

V: TRBV15
J: TRBJ2-5
CDR3: CATSRVDRAETQYF